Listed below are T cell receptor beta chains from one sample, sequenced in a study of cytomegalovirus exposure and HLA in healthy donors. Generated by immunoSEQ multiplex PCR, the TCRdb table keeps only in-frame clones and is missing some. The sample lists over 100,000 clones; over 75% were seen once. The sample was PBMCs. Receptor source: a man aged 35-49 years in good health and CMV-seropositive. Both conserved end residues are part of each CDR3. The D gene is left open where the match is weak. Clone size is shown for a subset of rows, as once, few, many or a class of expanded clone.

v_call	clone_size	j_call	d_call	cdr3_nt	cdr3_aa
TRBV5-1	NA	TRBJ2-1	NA	TGCGCCAGCAGCTTGGCACAGCTCTCCTACAATGAGCAGTTCTTC	CASSLAQLSYNEQFF
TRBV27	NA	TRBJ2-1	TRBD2	TGTGCCAGCAGCGGACTAGCGGGGGACGGCTACAATGAGCAGTTCTTC	CASSGLAGDGYNEQFF
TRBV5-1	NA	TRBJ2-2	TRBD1	TGCGCCAGCAGCTTGGTTCCAGGGGGCACCGGGGAGCTGTTTTTT	CASSLVPGGTGELFF
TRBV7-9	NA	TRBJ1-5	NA	TGTTCCAGCAGCTTAACTTCCGATCAGCCCCAGCATTTT	CSSSLTSDQPQHF
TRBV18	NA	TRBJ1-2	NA	TGTGCCAGCTCACCGGGTTCCCAACGGGACTATGGCTACACCTTC	CASSPGSQRDYGYTF
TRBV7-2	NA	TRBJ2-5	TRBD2	TGTGCCAGCAGCCTGGCGGGACTAGGTGAGACCCAGTACTTC	CASSLAGLGETQYF
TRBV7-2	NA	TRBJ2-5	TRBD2	TGTGCCAGCAGCTTAGGGCGGGAGGCCCAGTACTTC	CASSLGREAQYF
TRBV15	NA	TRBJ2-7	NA	TGTGCCACCAGCAGGCGAGTGGGGAGCGAGCAGTACTTC	CATSRRVGSEQYF
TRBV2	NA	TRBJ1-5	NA	TGTGCCAGCAGGGCGAAACGGGAGCAGCCCCAGCATTTT	CASRAKREQPQHF
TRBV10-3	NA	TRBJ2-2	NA	TGTGCCATCAGTGGGGCAGAACCGAACACCGGGGAGCTGTTTTTT	CAISGAEPNTGELFF
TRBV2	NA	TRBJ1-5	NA	TGTGCCAGCAGGGTTGGAGCAGGGTACCAGCCCCAGCATTTT	CASRVGAGYQPQHF
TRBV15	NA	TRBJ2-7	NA	TGTGCCACCGCAACAGGCTTGAGCTCCTACGAGCAGTACTTC	CATATGLSSYEQYF
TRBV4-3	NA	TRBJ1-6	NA	TGCGCCAGCAGCGCGGTGCCGGCTTCACCCCTCCACTTT	CASSAVPASPLHF
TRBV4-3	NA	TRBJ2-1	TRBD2	TGCGCCAGCAGCCATCGACTAGCGGGGAGCTACAATGAGCAGTTCTTC	CASSHRLAGSYNEQFF
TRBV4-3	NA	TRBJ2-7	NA	TGCGCCAGCAGTTATTTACAGGGTCACGAGCAGTACTTC	CASSYLQGHEQYF
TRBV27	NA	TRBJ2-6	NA	TGTGCCAGCAGGTTTACCTCTGGGGCCAACGGCCTGACTTTC	CASRFTSGANGLTF
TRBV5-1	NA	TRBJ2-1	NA	TGCGCCAGCAGCCGTAGTGACAGTTACAATGAGCAGTTCTTC	CASSRSDSYNEQFF
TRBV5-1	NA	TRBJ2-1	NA	TGCGCCTGTTTTAACACACCAACCTCCTACAATGAGCAGTTCTTC	CACFNTPTSYNEQFF
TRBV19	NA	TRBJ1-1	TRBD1	TGTGCCAGTCAACAGGGGGCTGAAGCTTTCTTT	CASQQGAEAFF
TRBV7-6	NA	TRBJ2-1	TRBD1	TGTGCCAGCAGCCTCCTAGGACAGGTCAATGAGCAGTTCTTC	CASSLLGQVNEQFF
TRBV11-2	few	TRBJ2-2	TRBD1	TGTGCCAGCAGCTTAAAGCCGGGACAGGGGCACACCGGGGAGCTGTTTTTT	CASSLKPGQGHTGELFF
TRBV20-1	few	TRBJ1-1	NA	TGCAGTGCTCGCGTCCGCACTGAAGCTTTCTTT	CSARVRTEAFF
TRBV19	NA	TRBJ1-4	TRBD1	TGTGCCAGTAGTATCGGCGGGGGGACAGGGCATGAAAAACTGTTTTTT	CASSIGGGTGHEKLFF
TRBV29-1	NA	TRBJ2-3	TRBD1	TGCAGCGTTGAGGGACAGGTTATAGATACGCAGTATTTT	CSVEGQVIDTQYF
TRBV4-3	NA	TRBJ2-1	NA	TGCGCCAGCAGCCAAGCGAAATCACTGGGGAGTGAGCAGTTCTTC	CASSQAKSLGSEQFF
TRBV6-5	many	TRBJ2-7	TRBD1	TGTGCCAGCAGATATACCGGGACAGTCCCCTACGAGCAGTACTTC	CASRYTGTVPYEQYF
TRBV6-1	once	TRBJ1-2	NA	TGTGCCAGCAGTGAAATGGTCAGTAACTATGGCTACACCTTC	CASSEMVSNYGYTF
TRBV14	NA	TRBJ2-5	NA	TGTGCCAGCAGCCAAAGGAGAGAGACCCAGTACTTC	CASSQRRETQYF
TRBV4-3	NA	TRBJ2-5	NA	TGCGCCAGCAGCCAAGCTTCAGGCAGCCCACACCAAGAGACCCAGTACTTC	CASSQASGSPHQETQYF
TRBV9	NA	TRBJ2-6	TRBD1	TGTGCCAGCAGCCCCCCGCCCCTCTACAGGGGATCTGGGGCCAACGTCCTGACTTTC	CASSPPPLYRGSGANVLTF
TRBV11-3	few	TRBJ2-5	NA	TGTGCCAGCAGCTTAGGGGCGACCGCGCAAGAGACCCAGTACTTC	CASSLGATAQETQYF
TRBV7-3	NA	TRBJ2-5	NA	TGTGCCAGCAGCTTAAAAGGGGATCCTGAGACCCAGTACTTC	CASSLKGDPETQYF
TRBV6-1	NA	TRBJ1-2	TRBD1	TGTGCCACTTGGGACAGGGAAGACCCTAACTATGGCTACACCTTC	CATWDREDPNYGYTF
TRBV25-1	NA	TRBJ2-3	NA	TGTGCCAGCAGTGGACAGCCCAGCACAGATACGCAGTATTTT	CASSGQPSTDTQYF
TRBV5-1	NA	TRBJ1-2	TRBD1	TGCGCCAGTGAGCCAGCCGGGACAGGGGATGGCTACACCTTC	CASEPAGTGDGYTF
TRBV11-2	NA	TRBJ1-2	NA	TGTGCCAGCAGCCCTCCAGGAACTAACTATGGCTACACCTTC	CASSPPGTNYGYTF
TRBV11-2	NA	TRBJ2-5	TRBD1	TGTGCCAGCAGCTTAGCCCTCGGGACAGGGCTAGAGACCCAGTACTTC	CASSLALGTGLETQYF
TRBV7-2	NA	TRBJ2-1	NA	TGTGCCAGCAGCTTGGGAGGCGAGCAGTTCTTC	CASSLGGEQFF
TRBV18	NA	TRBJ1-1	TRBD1	TGTGCCAGCTCGACAAAACTGGGACAGCCGTCGCTGGCGAACACTGAAGCTTTCTTT	CASSTKLGQPSLANTEAFF
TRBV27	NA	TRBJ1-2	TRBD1	TGTGCCAGCAGTTCCGCGGGACAGACGCAGTTCTATGGCTACACCTTC	CASSSAGQTQFYGYTF
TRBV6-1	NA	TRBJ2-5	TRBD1	TGTGCCAGCAGAAGGGGGACAGGGCTAGAGACCCAGTACTTC	CASRRGTGLETQYF
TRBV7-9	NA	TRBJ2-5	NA	TGTGCCAGCAGCCTTGGGGGGTCCAAAGAGACCCAGTACTTC	CASSLGGSKETQYF
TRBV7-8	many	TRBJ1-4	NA	TGTGCCAGCAGCACGACAGAAAGTGATGAAAAACTGTTTTTT	CASSTTESDEKLFF
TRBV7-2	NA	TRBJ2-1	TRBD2	TGTGCCAGCAGCTCACTAGCGGGGGGGCCTAATGAGCAGTTCTTC	CASSSLAGGPNEQFF
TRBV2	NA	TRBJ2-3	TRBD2	TGTGCCAGCAGGCCCCGGGCGGGGGGCACAGATACGCAGTATTTT	CASRPRAGGTDTQYF
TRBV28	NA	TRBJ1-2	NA	TGTGCCAGCAGCCTCAGACCCGGGAGGTTCGTTAACTATGGCTACACCTTC	CASSLRPGRFVNYGYTF
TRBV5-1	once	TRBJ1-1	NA	TGCGCCAGCAGCTTGGCCACGGGTAACACTGAAGCTTTCTTT	CASSLATGNTEAFF
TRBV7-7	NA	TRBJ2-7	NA	TGTGCTAGCAGCCTCCGGAAGGGGTCGTCCTACGAGCAGTACTTC	CASSLRKGSSYEQYF
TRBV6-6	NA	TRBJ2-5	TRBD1	TGTGCCAGCAGTGGACCGGGACAGCAAGAGACCCAGTACTTC	CASSGPGQQETQYF
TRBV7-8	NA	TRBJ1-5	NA	TGTGCCAGCAGCTTAATGGGAGGTTCCAATCAGCCCCAGCATTTT	CASSLMGGSNQPQHF
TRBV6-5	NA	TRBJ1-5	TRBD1	TGTGCCAGCAGCCCGGGACAGGTAAATCAGCCCCAGCATTTT	CASSPGQVNQPQHF
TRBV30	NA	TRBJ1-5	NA	TGTGCCTGGAGTTCCCAATCCGGACTTCCGTCCCAGCATTTT	CAWSSQSGLPSQHF
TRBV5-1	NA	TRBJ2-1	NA	TGCGCCAGCAGCTTGGGACTCCGGGGCAATGAGCAGTTCTTC	CASSLGLRGNEQFF
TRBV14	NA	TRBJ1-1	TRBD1	TGTGCCAGCAGCCAAGATCTAGCAGGGGGCGATGAAGCTTTCTTT	CASSQDLAGGDEAFF
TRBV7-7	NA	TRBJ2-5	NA	TGTGCTAGCAGCTTATTTGGGGGGGCTCAAGAGACCCAGTACTTC	CASSLFGGAQETQYF